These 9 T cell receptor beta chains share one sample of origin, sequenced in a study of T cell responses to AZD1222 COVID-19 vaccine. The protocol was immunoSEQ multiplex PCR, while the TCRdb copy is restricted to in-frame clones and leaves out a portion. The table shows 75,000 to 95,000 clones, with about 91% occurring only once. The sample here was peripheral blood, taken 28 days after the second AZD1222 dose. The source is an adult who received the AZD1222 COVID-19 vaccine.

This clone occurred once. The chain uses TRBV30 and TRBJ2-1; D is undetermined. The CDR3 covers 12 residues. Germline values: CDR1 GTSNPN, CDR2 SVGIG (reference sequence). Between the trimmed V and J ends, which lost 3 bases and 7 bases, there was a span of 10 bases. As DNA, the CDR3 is TGTGCCTGGAGCCGAAGCGCGAATGAGCAGTTCTTC. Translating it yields CAWSRSANEQFF.

The CDR3 DNA is TGCGCCAGTCAGGGAGGAAGGAGCTCCTACAATGAGCAGTTCTTC. It yields the protein CASQGGRSSYNEQFF. The rearrangement joins TRBV5-1 to TRBJ2-1; a weak D match, TRBD2 (6 bases). Germline-derived CDR1 and CDR2 are SGHRS and YFSETQ. V lost 8 bases and J lost 0, with 15 bases in between. The CDR3 contains 15 residues.

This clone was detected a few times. CDR3 in DNA: TGTGCCAGCAGCGGAACTGGAAACACCATATATTTT. Translation: CASSGTGNTIYF. The chain employs TRBV6-5 and TRBJ1-3; no clear D. The germline CDR1 and CDR2 sequences are MNHEY and SVGAGI. The CDR3 spans 12 residues. V lost 6 bases, J lost 2 bases, and 5 bases lay in between.

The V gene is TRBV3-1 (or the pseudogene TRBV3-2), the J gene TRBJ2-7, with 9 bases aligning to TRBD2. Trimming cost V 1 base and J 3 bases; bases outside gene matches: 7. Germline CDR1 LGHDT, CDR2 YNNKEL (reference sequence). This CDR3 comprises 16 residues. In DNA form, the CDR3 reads TGTGCCAGCAGCCAAGGATCGGGCGGGAGGGGCTACGAGCAGTACTTC. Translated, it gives CASSQGSGGRGYEQYF.

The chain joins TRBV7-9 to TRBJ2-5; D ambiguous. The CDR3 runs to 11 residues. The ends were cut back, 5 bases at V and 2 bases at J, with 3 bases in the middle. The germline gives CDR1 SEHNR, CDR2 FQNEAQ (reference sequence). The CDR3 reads CASSIQETQYF. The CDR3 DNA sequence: TGTGCCAGCAGCATACAAGAGACCCAGTACTTC.

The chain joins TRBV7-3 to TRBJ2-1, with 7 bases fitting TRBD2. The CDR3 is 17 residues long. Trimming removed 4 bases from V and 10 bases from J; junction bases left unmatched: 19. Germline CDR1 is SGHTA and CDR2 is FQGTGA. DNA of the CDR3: TGTGCCAGCAGCTCCTCCCCCGGGGAGGGTTCGAAAGGGGAGCAGTTCTTC. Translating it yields CASSSSPGEGSKGEQFF.

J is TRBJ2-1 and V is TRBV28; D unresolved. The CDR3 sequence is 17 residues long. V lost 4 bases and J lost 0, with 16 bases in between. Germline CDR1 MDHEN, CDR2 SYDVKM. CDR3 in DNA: TGTGCCAGCAGTTCCATGGGTCGGGTTAGCTCCTACAATGAGCAGTTCTTC. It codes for CASSSMGRVSSYNEQFF.

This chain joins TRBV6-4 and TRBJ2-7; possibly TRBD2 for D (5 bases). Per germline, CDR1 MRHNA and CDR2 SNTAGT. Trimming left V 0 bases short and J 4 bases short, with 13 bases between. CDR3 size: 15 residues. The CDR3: CASSDSKDRGYEQYF. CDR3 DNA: TGTGCCAGCAGTGACTCGAAGGACCGGGGTTACGAGCAGTACTTC.

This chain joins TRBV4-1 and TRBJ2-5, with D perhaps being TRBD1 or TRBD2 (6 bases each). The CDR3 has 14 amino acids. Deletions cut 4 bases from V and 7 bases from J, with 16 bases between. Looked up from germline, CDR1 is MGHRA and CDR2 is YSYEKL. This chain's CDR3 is CASSLGRGAGTQYF. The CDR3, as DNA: TGCGCCAGCAGCCTCGGAAGGGGGGCGGGGACCCAGTACTTC.